This T cell receptor beta chain is drawn from a study of long-term antiretroviral therapy in people with HIV. Whole-study findings and limits: Blood, drawn from 2004 to 2017, may reflect older ART regimens. Before ART, certain clones expanded, and these dominated the repertoire at all time points.

CDR3 size: 15 residues. From germline, CDR1 is MNHEY and CDR2 SMNVEV (reference sequence). J gave up 0 bases and V 6 bases, and 7 bases lay outside the gene matches. The run of the v3.0 immunoSEQ assay was at survey level. This table comes from immunoSEQ multiplex PCR, and its TCRdb copy is limited to in-frame clones, with some not included. The sample shows approximately 21,000 clones, roughly 84% of them seen only once. Of note for this clone: Its specificity is unknown.

One or more pre-ART and two or more post-ART PBMC samples were available from each donor. Every HIV-positive participant received treatment in the United States. The TCR sequence derives from a man aged 25-40 years with HIV. The chain uses TRBV27 and TRBJ2-7; 8 nucleotides line up with TRBD1. Material: unsorted PBMCs, obtained roughly 5.7 years after starting antiretroviral therapy. The CDR3 loop is CASSPETGASYEQYF. The CDR3 DNA reads TGTGCCAGCAGCCCAGAGACAGGGGCCTCCTACGAGCAGTACTTC.